This is a list of T cell receptor beta chains from one sample in a study of blood T cell repertoires in COVID-19. Assay used: immunoSEQ multiplex PCR; TCRdb lists only in-frame clones, some missing. There are approximately 150,000 clones in the sample; approximately 93% occur only once, and just under 2% lies in the top ten. Sequencing was done on a sample of peripheral blood. Source of these receptors: a woman aged 60 to 75 with COVID-19, enrolled during active disease. Both conserved end residues are part of each CDR3. Each record gives: D gene, J gene, CDR3 length, V gene, clone size, CDR3 protein, CDR3 DNA. The D gene is left open where the match is weak. Clone sizes are given selectively: once, few, many, or a class where the clone is expanded.

d_gene: .; j_gene: TRBJ1-2; len: 16; v_gene: TRBV3-1/TRBV3-2; abundance: .; CDR3aa: CASSHRGRLGAGGYTF; CDR3nt: TGTGCCAGCAGCCACCGGGGCCGCCTGGGGGCCGGGGGCTACACCTTC
d_gene: .; j_gene: TRBJ1-3; len: 15; v_gene: TRBV9; abundance: .; CDR3aa: CASSVDPVAGNTIYF; CDR3nt: TGTGCCAGCAGCGTAGACCCAGTAGCCGGAAACACCATATATTTT
d_gene: .; j_gene: TRBJ1-2; len: 17; v_gene: TRBV30; abundance: .; CDR3aa: CAWTAPGHGKLRDGYTF; CDR3nt: TGTGCCTGGACCGCGCCGGGACACGGGAAGCTTAGGGATGGCTACACCTTC
d_gene: .; j_gene: TRBJ1-1; len: 13; v_gene: TRBV15; abundance: .; CDR3aa: CATSRDLSVAAFF; CDR3nt: TGTGCCACCAGCAGAGATCTTTCGGTAGCGGCTTTCTTT
d_gene: .; j_gene: TRBJ1-2; len: 14; v_gene: TRBV7-6; abundance: once; CDR3aa: CASSPAGGVRGYTF; CDR3nt: TGTGCCAGCAGCCCAGCGGGGGGGGTTCGGGGCTACACCTTC
d_gene: .; j_gene: TRBJ1-2; len: 13; v_gene: TRBV18; abundance: .; CDR3aa: CASSPPSYYGYTF; CDR3nt: TGTGCCAGCTCACCCCCGAGTTACTATGGCTACACCTTC
d_gene: TRBD1; j_gene: TRBJ1-5; len: 19; v_gene: TRBV4-2; abundance: .; CDR3aa: CASSQEPRDRGYSNQPQHF; CDR3nt: TGTGCCAGCAGCCAAGAACCCCGGGACAGGGGATATAGCAATCAGCCCCAGCATTTT
d_gene: .; j_gene: TRBJ2-1; len: 13; v_gene: TRBV6-5; abundance: .; CDR3aa: CASSYDRGNEQFF; CDR3nt: TGTGCCAGCAGTTACGATCGGGGAAATGAGCAGTTCTTC
d_gene: TRBD1; j_gene: TRBJ1-2; len: 12; v_gene: TRBV3-1/TRBV3-2; abundance: .; CDR3aa: CASSKGGHGYTF; CDR3nt: TGTGCCAGCAGCAAAGGGGGCCATGGCTACACCTTC
d_gene: TRBD1; j_gene: TRBJ1-2; len: 15; v_gene: TRBV19; abundance: .; CDR3aa: CASSIAFQGAGGYTF; CDR3nt: TGTGCCAGTAGTATCGCCTTTCAGGGGGCTGGTGGCTACACCTTC
d_gene: .; j_gene: TRBJ1-4; len: 14; v_gene: TRBV6-5; abundance: once; CDR3aa: CASSPGLTNEKLFF; CDR3nt: TGTGCCAGCAGCCCGGGGTTAACTAATGAAAAACTGTTTTTT
d_gene: .; j_gene: TRBJ1-1; len: 13; v_gene: TRBV7-2; abundance: .; CDR3aa: CASSLNRNTEAFF; CDR3nt: TGTGCCAGCAGCTTAAATAGGAACACTGAAGCTTTCTTT
d_gene: .; j_gene: TRBJ1-1; len: 13; v_gene: TRBV19; abundance: .; CDR3aa: CATTSRVYTEAFF; CDR3nt: TGTGCGACTACCTCGAGGGTATATACTGAAGCTTTCTTT
d_gene: TRBD1; j_gene: TRBJ1-2; len: 16; v_gene: TRBV5-1; abundance: .; CDR3aa: CASSPRETGGNYGYTF; CDR3nt: TGCGCCAGCAGCCCGAGAGAGACAGGGGGAAACTATGGCTACACCTTC
d_gene: .; j_gene: TRBJ2-7; len: 15; v_gene: TRBV4-2; abundance: once; CDR3aa: CASSQDVQGIDEQYF; CDR3nt: TGTGCCAGCAGCCAAGATGTACAGGGTATCGACGAGCAGTACTTC